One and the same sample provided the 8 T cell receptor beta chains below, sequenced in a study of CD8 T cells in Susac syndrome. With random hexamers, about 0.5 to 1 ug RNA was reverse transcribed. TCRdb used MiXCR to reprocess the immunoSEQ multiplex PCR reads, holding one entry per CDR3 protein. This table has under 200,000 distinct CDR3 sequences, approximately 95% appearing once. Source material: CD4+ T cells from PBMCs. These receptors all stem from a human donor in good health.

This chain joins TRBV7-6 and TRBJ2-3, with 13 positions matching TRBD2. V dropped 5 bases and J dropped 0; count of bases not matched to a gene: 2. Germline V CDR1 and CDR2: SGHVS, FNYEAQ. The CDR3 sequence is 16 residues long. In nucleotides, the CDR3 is TGTGCCAGCAGCCCACTAGCGGGGGGGAGCACAGATACGCAGTATTTT. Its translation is CASSPLAGGSTDTQYF.

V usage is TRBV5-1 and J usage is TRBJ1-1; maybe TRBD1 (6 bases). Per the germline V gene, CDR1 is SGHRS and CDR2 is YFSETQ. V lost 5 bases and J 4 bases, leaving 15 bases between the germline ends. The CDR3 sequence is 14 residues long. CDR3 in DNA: TGCGCCAGCAGTCCGGACAGCCGGGGCACTGAAGCTTTCTTT. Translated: CASSPDSRGTEAFF.

In nucleotides, the CDR3 is TGCAGTGCTAGAGATCTTGGACTAGCGGGGGGGCCCACCCTCTACGAGCAGTACTTC. As protein: CSARDLGLAGGPTLYEQYF. The J gene is TRBJ2-7, the V gene TRBV20-1; 15 nucleotides agree with TRBD2. With 0 bases clipped from V and 3 bases from J, the junction kept 12 bases outside the gene matches. The CDR3 totals 19 residues. Germline V CDR1 and CDR2: DFQATT, SNEGSKA (reference sequence).

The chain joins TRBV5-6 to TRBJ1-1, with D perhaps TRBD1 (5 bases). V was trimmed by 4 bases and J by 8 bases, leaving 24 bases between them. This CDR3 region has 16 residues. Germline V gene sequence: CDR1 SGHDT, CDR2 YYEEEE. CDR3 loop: CASSPPRQGRGREAFF. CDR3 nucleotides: TGTGCCAGCAGCCCACCGAGGCAGGGCCGGGGGAGAGAAGCTTTCTTT.

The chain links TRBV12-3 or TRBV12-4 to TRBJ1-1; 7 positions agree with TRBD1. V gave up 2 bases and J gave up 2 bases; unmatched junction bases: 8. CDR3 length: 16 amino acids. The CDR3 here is CASSLSRGRANTEAFF. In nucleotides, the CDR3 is TGTGCCAGCAGTTTATCAAGGGGGCGGGCAAACACTGAAGCTTTCTTT.

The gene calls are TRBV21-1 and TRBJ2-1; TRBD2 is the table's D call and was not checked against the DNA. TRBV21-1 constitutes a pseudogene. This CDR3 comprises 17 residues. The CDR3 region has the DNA TGTGCCAGCAGCATCGGTATGCGGGGGGGAGGACACAATGAGCAGTTCTTC. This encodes CASSIGMRGGGHNEQFF.

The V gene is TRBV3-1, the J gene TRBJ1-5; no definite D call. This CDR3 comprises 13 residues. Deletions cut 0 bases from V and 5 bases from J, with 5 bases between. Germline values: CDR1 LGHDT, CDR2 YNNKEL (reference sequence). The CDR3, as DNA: TGTGCCAGCAGCCAAGATGGTTATCAGCCCCAGCATTTT. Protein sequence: CASSQDGYQPQHF.

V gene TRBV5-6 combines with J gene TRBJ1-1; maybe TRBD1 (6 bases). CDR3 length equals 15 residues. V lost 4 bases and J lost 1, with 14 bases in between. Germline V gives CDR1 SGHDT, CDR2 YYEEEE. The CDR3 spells CASSVGQRRNTEAFF. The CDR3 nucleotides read TGTGCCAGCAGCGTGGGACAAAGGAGGAACACTGAAGCTTTCTTT.